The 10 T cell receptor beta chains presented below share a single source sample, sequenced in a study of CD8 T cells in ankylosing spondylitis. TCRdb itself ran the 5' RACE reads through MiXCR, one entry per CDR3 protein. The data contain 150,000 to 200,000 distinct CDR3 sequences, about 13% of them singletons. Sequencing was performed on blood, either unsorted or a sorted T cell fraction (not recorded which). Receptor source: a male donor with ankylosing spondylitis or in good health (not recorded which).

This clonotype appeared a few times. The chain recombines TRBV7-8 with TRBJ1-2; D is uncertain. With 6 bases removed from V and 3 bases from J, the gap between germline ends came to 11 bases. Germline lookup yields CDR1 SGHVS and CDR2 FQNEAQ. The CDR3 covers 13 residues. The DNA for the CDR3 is TGTGCCAGCAGTTCCCGGTTGGACTATGGCTACACCTTC. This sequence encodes CASSSRLDYGYTF.

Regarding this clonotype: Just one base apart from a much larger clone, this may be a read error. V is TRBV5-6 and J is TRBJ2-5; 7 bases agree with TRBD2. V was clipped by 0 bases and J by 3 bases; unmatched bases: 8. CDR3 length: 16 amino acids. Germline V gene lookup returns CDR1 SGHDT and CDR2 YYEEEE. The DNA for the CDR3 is TGTGCCAGCAGCTTGGGCACCGAGACTAGCAAAGAGACCCAGTACTTC. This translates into CASSLGTETSKETQYF.

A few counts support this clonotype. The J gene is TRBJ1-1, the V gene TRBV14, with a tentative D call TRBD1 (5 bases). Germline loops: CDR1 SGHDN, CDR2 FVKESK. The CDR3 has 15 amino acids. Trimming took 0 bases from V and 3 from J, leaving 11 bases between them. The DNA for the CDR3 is TGTGCCAGCAGCCAAGACTGGGGGGAAGACACTGAAGCTTTCTTT. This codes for CASSQDWGEDTEAFF.

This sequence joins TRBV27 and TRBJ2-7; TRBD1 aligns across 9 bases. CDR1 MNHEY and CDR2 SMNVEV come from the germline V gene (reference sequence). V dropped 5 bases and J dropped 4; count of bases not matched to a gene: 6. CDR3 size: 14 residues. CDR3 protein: CASSQTGTGYEQYF. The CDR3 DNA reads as TGTGCCAGCAGTCAAACCGGGACAGGGTACGAGCAGTACTTC.

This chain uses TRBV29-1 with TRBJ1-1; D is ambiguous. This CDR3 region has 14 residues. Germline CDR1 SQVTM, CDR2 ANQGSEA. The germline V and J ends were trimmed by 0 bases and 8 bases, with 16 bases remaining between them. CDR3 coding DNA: TGCAGCGTTGAAGAGTCGTCCATAGGACGGGAAGCTTTCTTT. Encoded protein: CSVEESSIGREAFF.

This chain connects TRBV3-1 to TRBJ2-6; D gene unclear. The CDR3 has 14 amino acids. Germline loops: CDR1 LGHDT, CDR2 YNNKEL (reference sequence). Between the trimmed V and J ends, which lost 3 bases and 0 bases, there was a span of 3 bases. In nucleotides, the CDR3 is TGTGCCAGCAGCCACCGCTCTGGGGCCAACGTCCTGACTTTC. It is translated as CASSHRSGANVLTF.

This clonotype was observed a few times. The CDR3 reads CSAREAQSANTGELFF. CDR3 bases: TGCAGTGCTAGAGAGGCGCAGAGCGCGAACACCGGGGAGCTGTTTTTT. The V call is TRBV20-1, the J call TRBJ2-2; D gene ambiguous. The CDR3 sequence is 16 residues long. Deletions cut 0 bases from V and 0 bases from J, with 11 bases between. Germline V gene data show CDR1 as DFQATT and CDR2 as SNEGSKA (reference sequence).

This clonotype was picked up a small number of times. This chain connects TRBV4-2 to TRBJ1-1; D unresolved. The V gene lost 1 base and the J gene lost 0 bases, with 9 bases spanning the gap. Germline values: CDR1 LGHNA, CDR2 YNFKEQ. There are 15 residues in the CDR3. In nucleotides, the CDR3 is TGTGCCAGCAGCCAAGGTATCGGTTTGAACACTGAAGCTTTCTTT. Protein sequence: CASSQGIGLNTEAFF.

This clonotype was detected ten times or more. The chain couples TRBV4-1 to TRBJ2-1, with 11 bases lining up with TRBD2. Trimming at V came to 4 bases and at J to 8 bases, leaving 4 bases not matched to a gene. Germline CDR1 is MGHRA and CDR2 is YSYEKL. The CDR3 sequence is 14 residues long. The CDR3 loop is CASSPSGRSHEQFF. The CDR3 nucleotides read TGCGCCAGCAGCCCTAGCGGGAGGTCTCATGAGCAGTTCTTC.

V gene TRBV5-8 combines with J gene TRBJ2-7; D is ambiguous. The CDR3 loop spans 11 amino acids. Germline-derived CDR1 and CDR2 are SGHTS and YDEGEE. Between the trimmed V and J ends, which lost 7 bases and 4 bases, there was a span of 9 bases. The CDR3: CASRYGYEQYF. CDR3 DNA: TGTGCCAGCCGGTACGGTTACGAGCAGTACTTC.